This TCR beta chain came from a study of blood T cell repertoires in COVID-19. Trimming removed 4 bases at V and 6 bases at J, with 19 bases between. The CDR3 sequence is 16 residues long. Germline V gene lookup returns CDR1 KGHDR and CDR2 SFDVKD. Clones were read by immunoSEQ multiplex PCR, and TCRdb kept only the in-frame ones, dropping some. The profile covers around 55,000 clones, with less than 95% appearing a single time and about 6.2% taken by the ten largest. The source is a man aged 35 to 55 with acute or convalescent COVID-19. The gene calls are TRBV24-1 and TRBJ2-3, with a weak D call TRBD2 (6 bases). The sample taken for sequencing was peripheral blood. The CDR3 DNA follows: TGTGCCACCAGTGACCAATGGAGGGCCCCGAGGGATACGCAGTATTTT. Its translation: CATSDQWRAPRDTQYF.